This is a list of T cell receptor beta chains from one sample in a study of neoadjuvant anti-PD-1 for oral cavity cancer. Sequenced by immunoSEQ multiplex PCR; TCRdb stores in-frame clones only, minus some. The sample holds over 60,000 clones, roughly nine tenths seen once. Sample: PBMCs, taken after nivolumab (anti-PD-1) treatment. The receptors derive from a person aged 40 to 85 with oral cavity squamous cell carcinoma. CDR3s include the opening cysteine and the closing phenylalanine or tryptophan. A D gene is named only where the DNA matches it firmly. The size of a clone is reported for some rows only, either as once, few or many, or as a class for expanded clones.

clone_size	v_call	d_call	j_call	cdr3_aa	cdr3_nt
-	TRBV7-9	TRBD1	TRBJ1-5	CASSLTGGSQPQHF	TGTGCCAGCAGCTTAACAGGGGGTAGTCAGCCCCAGCATTTT
-	TRBV7-2	-	TRBJ2-7	CASSLVSGYEQYF	TGTGCCAGCAGCTTAGTTTCCGGCTACGAGCAGTACTTC
-	TRBV28	-	TRBJ2-5	CASSQAGLQETQYF	TGTGCCAGCAGCCAAGCGGGCCTCCAAGAGACCCAGTACTTC
-	TRBV15	-	TRBJ1-2	CATSRGRQDYGYTF	TGTGCCACCAGCAGAGGAAGGCAGGACTATGGCTACACCTTC
-	TRBV2	-	TRBJ1-1	CASSVDGINTEAFF	TGTGCCAGCAGTGTAGACGGAATTAACACTGAAGCTTTCTTT
-	TRBV7-8	-	TRBJ1-2	CASRLEGTYGYTF	TGTGCCAGCAGACTGGAGGGGACCTATGGCTACACCTTC
-	TRBV19	-	TRBJ1-2	CASSPDRIYGYTF	TGTGCCAGTAGTCCCGACAGAATCTATGGCTACACCTTC
-	TRBV7-3	-	TRBJ2-6	CASSLMAGSSGANVLTF	TGTGCCAGCAGCTTAATGGCGGGATCGTCTGGGGCCAACGTCCTGACTTTC
-	TRBV5-5	-	TRBJ1-5	CASSLWDGNQPQHF	TGTGCCAGCAGCTTGTGGGACGGCAATCAGCCCCAGCATTTT
-	TRBV11-1	-	TRBJ2-2	CASRNSRVNTGELFF	TGTGCCAGCAGAAACTCCAGGGTTAACACCGGGGAGCTGTTTTTT
-	TRBV5-1	-	TRBJ1-1	CASSPLNRFSEAFF	TGCGCCAGCAGCCCTCTTAACAGGTTCTCTGAAGCTTTCTTT
-	TRBV5-1	-	TRBJ2-7	CASSFRDTSSLYEQYF	TGCGCCAGCAGCTTCCGGGACACCTCATCTCTCTACGAGCAGTACTTC
-	TRBV30	TRBD1	TRBJ1-2	CAWSRDRPYGYTF	TGTGCCTGGAGCAGGGACAGGCCCTATGGCTACACCTTC
-	TRBV30	-	TRBJ1-2	CAWTGTGGGYTF	TGTGCCTGGACAGGGACCGGGGGTGGCTACACCTTC
-	TRBV5-5	-	TRBJ2-3	CASSLRGTDTQYF	TGTGCCAGCAGCTTGCGCGGGACAGATACGCAGTATTTT
few	TRBV15	TRBD1	TRBJ1-5	CATSRDLWQFDRGGNQPQHF	TGTGCCACCAGCAGAGATCTTTGGCAATTTGACAGGGGGGGGAATCAGCCCCAGCATTTT
few	TRBV19	-	TRBJ2-3	CASTRARVSTTSTDTQYF	TGTGCCAGTACCAGAGCTCGGGTCAGCACCACCAGCACAGATACGCAGTATTTT
-	TRBV2	TRBD1	TRBJ1-5	CASRTLWDSTNQPQHF	TGTGCCAGCAGAACACTTTGGGACAGTACCAATCAGCCCCAGCATTTT
-	TRBV27	-	TRBJ1-5	CASSLEGKNNQPQHF	TGTGCCAGCAGTTTAGAGGGGAAAAACAATCAGCCCCAGCATTTT
-	TRBV6-1	-	TRBJ1-5	CASSDTFINQPQHF	TGTGCCAGCAGTGATACGTTTATTAATCAGCCCCAGCATTTT
once	TRBV6-6	-	TRBJ2-7	CASSGKGEQYF	TGTGCCAGCAGTGGTAAGGGGGAGCAGTACTTC
-	TRBV7-7	-	TRBJ2-7	CASSLGQGSSYEQYF	TGTGCTAGCAGCCTGGGACAAGGGAGCTCCTACGAGCAGTACTTC
-	TRBV2	-	TRBJ1-1	CASGETYTEAFF	TGTGCCAGCGGCGAGACCTACACTGAAGCTTTCTTT
-	TRBV7-9	-	TRBJ1-1	CASSLVLNTEAFF	TGTGCCAGCAGCTTAGTCTTGAACACTGAAGCTTTCTTT
-	TRBV5-1	-	TRBJ2-7	CASSFGGADEQYF	TGCGCCAGCAGCTTCGGAGGGGCGGACGAGCAGTACTTC
-	TRBV6-5	TRBD1	TRBJ1-4	CASSRTGVTNEKLFF	TGTGCCAGCAGTCGAACAGGGGTAACTAATGAAAAACTGTTTTTT
-	TRBV10-1	-	TRBJ2-1	CASSDPFNEQFF	TGCGCCAGCAGTGACCCGTTCAATGAGCAGTTCTTC
-	TRBV4-1	-	TRBJ1-1	CASSPTDTLRGGAFF	TGCGCCAGCAGCCCCACGGACACACTCCGTGGGGGAGCTTTCTTT
-	TRBV27	-	TRBJ2-3	CASSLFGSYSSTDTQYF	TGTGCCAGCAGTTTATTTGGGAGCTACTCTAGCACAGATACGCAGTATTTT
-	TRBV27	-	TRBJ2-1	CASSIRNADLLLF	TGTGCCAGCAGTATCCGAAATGCGGACCTTCTCCTCTTC
once	TRBV7-8	-	TRBJ2-7	CASSTRTPSYEQYF	TGTGCCAGCAGCACAAGGACACCCTCCTACGAGCAGTACTTC
-	TRBV7-9	-	TRBJ1-2	CASSLPLGLVYGYTF	TGTGCCAGCAGCTTACCTCTGGGATTGGTCTATGGCTACACCTTC
-	TRBV7-9	TRBD1	TRBJ2-7	CASSPRGTGVSREQYF	TGTGCCAGCAGCCCCCGGGGGACAGGGGTGTCTAGGGAGCAGTACTTC
-	TRBV11-2	-	TRBJ2-7	CASSLTGLPYEQYF	TGTGCCAGCAGCTTGACAGGCCTGCCCTACGAGCAGTACTTC
-	TRBV25-1	-	TRBJ1-1	CASRNSGEAFF	TGTGCCAGCAGGAATTCAGGGGAAGCTTTCTTT
-	TRBV5-6	-	TRBJ2-3	CASRQNTDTQYF	TGTGCCAGCAGACAGAACACAGATACGCAGTATTTT
-	TRBV6-6	-	TRBJ2-1	CASSYAPGLANNEQFF	TGTGCCAGCAGTTACGCGCCCGGGCTAGCGAACAATGAGCAGTTCTTC
-	TRBV4-1	-	TRBJ2-5	CASSQRTIQETQYF	TGCGCCAGCAGCCAACGGACCATCCAAGAGACCCAGTACTTC
once	TRBV5-4	-	TRBJ1-1	CASSSPGQRGTEAFF	TGTGCCAGCAGCTCCCCGGGACAACGAGGTACTGAAGCTTTCTTT
-	TRBV11-2	-	TRBJ1-3	CASSSIQGAGNTIYF	TGTGCCAGCAGCTCTATACAGGGAGCGGGAAACACCATATATTTT
-	TRBV5-4	-	TRBJ1-1	CASSLNPVGGRTEAFF	TGTGCCAGCAGCTTGAACCCCGTGGGGGGGAGGACTGAAGCTTTCTTT
-	TRBV7-8	-	TRBJ2-1	CASSSSDSGLIYNEQFF	TGTGCCAGCAGCTCTTCTGACAGCGGGTTGATTTACAATGAGCAGTTCTTC
-	TRBV19	TRBD1	TRBJ1-1	CASSKTRMGQGDSAFF	TGTGCCAGTAGTAAGACCCGAATGGGACAGGGGGATTCAGCTTTCTTT
-	TRBV4-1	-	TRBJ2-4	CASSQGMLAKNIQYF	TGCGCCAGCAGCCAAGGCATGTTAGCCAAAAACATTCAGTACTTC
-	TRBV7-3	-	TRBJ2-5	CASSPQETQYF	TGTGCCAGCAGCCCACAAGAGACCCAGTACTTC
few	TRBV29-1	-	TRBJ1-1	CSLLHGTEAFF	TGCAGCCTATTGCATGGCACTGAAGCTTTCTTT
-	TRBV7-9	-	TRBJ2-6	CASSLSDVLTF	TGTGCCAGCAGCTTATCAGACGTCCTGACTTTC
-	TRBV18	TRBD1	TRBJ2-1	CASSPVRQGSYNEQFF	TGTGCCAGCTCACCGGTCCGACAGGGGTCCTACAATGAGCAGTTCTTC
-	TRBV30	TRBD2	TRBJ2-7	CAYGRAGGTISYEQYF	TGTGCTTATGGGAGGGCGGGAGGCACAATCTCCTACGAGCAGTACTTC
-	TRBV13	-	TRBJ1-1	CASSLVANTEAFF	TGTGCCAGCAGCTTAGTGGCGAACACTGAAGCTTTCTTT
-	TRBV6-5	-	TRBJ1-2	CASRDPAGGGYGYTF	TGTGCCAGCAGAGACCCGGCGGGGGGAGGCTATGGCTACACCTTC